Sequencing of this T cell receptor (beta chain) was carried out in a study of blood T cells in healthy people across ages. This CDR3 comprises 14 residues. J gave up 7 bases and V 8 bases, and 8 bases lay outside the gene matches. Germline CDR1 is SQVTM and CDR2 is ANQGSEA. PCR was performed a second time for roughly 7 to 11 cycles using a sample-barcoded 5' primer and a J-beta primer mix. TCRdb used MiXCR to reprocess the 5' RACE reads, holding one entry per CDR3 protein. Altogether around 900,000 distinct CDR3 sequences are present, just over 50% being singletons, with the ten largest covering around a fifth.

This sequence joins TRBV29-1 and TRBJ2-2, with 12 bases lining up with TRBD2. The sample comprised blood. This receptor was identified in an older woman in good health. DNA of the CDR3: TGCAGCATGAGACTAGCGGGAGTTTACGGGGAGCTGTTTTTT. This gives the protein CSMRLAGVYGELFF.